Shown below are 25 T cell receptor beta chains from a single sample sequenced in a study of CXCR3-negative and CXCR3-positive naive CD8 T cells. Study-level results: Researchers report that CXCR3-positive naive cells carry more hydrophobic TRB CDR3s than CXCR3-negative naive cells.

Researchers prepared the TRB cDNA libraries using 5' RACE with UMI labels. Using the 5' RACE reads, TCRdb records one entry per CDR3 protein without DNA. This sample's table has approximately 90,000 distinct CDR3 sequences. For these receptors, no antigen is known. Input material: naive CXCR3+ CD8+ T cells from blood. The subset denotes: CD45RO-CCR7+CD27+CD95- naive CD8+ T cells expressing CXCR3 (TNR3+). The receptors were sampled from a human donor in good health. Some clones in this sample may be carry-over from other donors' samples.

The chain combines TRBV12-3 or TRBV12-4 with TRBJ2-7; TCRdb lists TRBD2, though no DNA is available to test this call. The CDR3 loop spans 12 amino acids. This chain's CDR3 is CASSPPAYEQYF.

The chain's CDR3 is CSVHGTSGSSSYNEQFF. The chain has TRBV29-1 and TRBJ2-1; TCRdb selects TRBD2, and the lack of DNA leaves this call unchecked. The CDR3 has 17 amino acids. Germline assignment: CDR1 SQVTM and CDR2 ANQGSEA.

This chain joins TRBV15 and TRBJ2-3. Germline V CDR1 and CDR2: LNHNV, YYDKDF (reference sequence). CDR3 length: 14 amino acids. CDR3 region: CATSRVRFTDTQYF. Full variable domain (missing parts from reference TRBV15 and TRBJ2-3): DAMVIQNPRYQVTQFGKPVTLSCSQTLNHNVMYWYQQKSSQAPKLLFHYYDKDFNNEADTPDNFQSRRPNTSFCFLDIRSPGLGDTAMYLCATSRVRFTDTQYFGPGTRLTVL.

The CDR3 region is CASSYKMGTIYEQYF. The chain has TRBV7-2 and TRBJ2-7; the TCRdb call, TRBD1, lacks DNA for checking. The germline V gene encodes CDR1 SGHTA and CDR2 FQGNSA. The CDR3 has 15 amino acids.

The V and J genes are TRBV20-1 and TRBJ2-3; TCRdb's D gene call, TRBD1, goes unchecked for lack of DNA. The CDR3 contains 15 residues. From germline, CDR1 is DFQATT and CDR2 SNEGSKA (reference sequence). This CDR3 is CSALPDSSSTDTQYF.

The V gene is TRBV20-1, the J gene TRBJ1-2; lacking DNA, the TRBD1 call made by TCRdb goes unchecked. Germline assignment: CDR1 DFQATT and CDR2 SNEGSKA (reference sequence). The CDR3 runs 18 residues. This CDR3 reads CSARPRPGQGSINYGYTF.

The gene calls are TRBV12-3 or TRBV12-4 and TRBJ2-7. This CDR3 is built from 12 residues. Here the CDR3 reads CASSLAADSQYF.

The chain joins TRBV24-1 to TRBJ2-1; with no DNA, the TCRdb D assignment of TRBD1 cannot be verified. This CDR3 contains 15 residues. CDR1 is KGHDR, CDR2 SFDVKD, per germline. The CDR3 loop reads CATSDLREQWGEQFF.

J is TRBJ2-7 and V is TRBV27; the TCRdb D gene call, TRBD1, has no DNA to confirm it. Per the germline V gene, CDR1 is MNHEY and CDR2 is SMNVEV (reference sequence). The CDR3 runs 14 residues. CDR3 sequence: CASTGQGSPYEQYF.

The chain recombines TRBV12-3 or TRBV12-4 with TRBJ1-5. There are 15 residues in the CDR3. This CDR3 is CASRLRTDSNQPQHF.

The CDR3 here is CASSGPNTGELFF. The V gene is TRBV6-2 or TRBV6-3, the J gene TRBJ2-2. The CDR3 has 13 residues. Looked up from germline, CDR1 is MNHEY and CDR2 is SVGEGT.

The chain carries TRBV2 and TRBJ2-3; TCRdb outputs TRBD2, but without DNA this stays unchecked. CDR3 length: 15 residues. The V gene's germline CDR1 is SNHLY and CDR2 FYNNEI. CDR3 protein: CASSEEAGVRDTQYF. Complete variable domain (other parts from reference TRBV2 and TRBJ2-3): EPEVTQTPSHQVTQMGQEVILRCVPISNHLYFYWYRQILGQKVEFLVSFYNNEISEKSEIFDDQFSVERPDGSNFTLKIRSTKLEDSAMYFCASSEEAGVRDTQYFGPGTRLTVL.

This CDR3 is CATSRDGANSPLHF. This chain joins TRBV15 and TRBJ1-6; TCRdb returns TRBD1, unconfirmable since there is no DNA. Germline V gene sequence: CDR1 LNHNV, CDR2 YYDKDF (reference sequence). This CDR3 comprises 14 residues.

The chain has TRBV7-9 and TRBJ1-5; with no DNA, the TCRdb D assignment of TRBD1 cannot be verified. CDR3 size: 14 residues. Germline V gives CDR1 SEHNR, CDR2 FQNEAQ (reference sequence). CDR3 sequence: CASSLAQGNQPQHF.

The J gene is TRBJ2-3, the V gene TRBV7-9. This CDR3 has 13 amino acids. Per germline, CDR1 SEHNR and CDR2 FQNEAQ (reference sequence). The CDR3 protein is CASSVVGTDTQYF.

The chain recombines TRBV29-1 with TRBJ2-3; TCRdb selects TRBD1, and the lack of DNA leaves this call unchecked. The CDR3 is made up of 15 amino acids. Germline loops: CDR1 SQVTM, CDR2 ANQGSEA. The CDR3: CSVEDSRGYTDTQYF.

The chain carries TRBV14 and TRBJ2-7. CDR1 SGHDN and CDR2 FVKESK come from the germline V gene. The CDR3 covers 12 residues. The CDR3 sequence: CASSPHPYEQYF.

The rearrangement uses TRBV6-6 and TRBJ2-7; TCRdb's D call, TRBD1, is unchecked because there is no DNA. The V gene's germline CDR1 is MNHNY and CDR2 SVGAGI (reference sequence). The CDR3 length is 14 residues. The CDR3 is CASSSWRQGYEQYF.

The chain has TRBV4-3 and TRBJ2-7; TCRdb reports TRBD2, a call that lacks DNA to check it against. Germline loops: CDR1 LGHNA, CDR2 YSLEER. This CDR3 comprises 15 residues. The CDR3 loop reads CASSQDRELTGEQYF.

The chain couples TRBV12-3 or TRBV12-4 to TRBJ2-1; no DNA is available, so the TRBD2 call from TCRdb remains unchecked. This CDR3 is 15 amino acids long. The CDR3 reads CASSLLAGDYNEQFF.

This chain links TRBV28 with TRBJ2-7; TCRdb names TRBD1, which stays unverified in the absence of DNA. The CDR3 spans 16 residues. CDR1 is MDHEN, CDR2 SYDVKM, per germline. The CDR3 reads CASSIPRAGAPYEQYF. Complete variable domain (other parts from reference TRBV28 and TRBJ2-7): DVKVTQSSRYLVKRTGEKVFLECVQDMDHENMFWYRQDPGLGLRLIYFSYDVKMKEKGDIPEGYSVSREKKERFSLILESASTNQTSMYLCASSIPRAGAPYEQYFGPGTRLTVT.

This chain connects TRBV11-2 to TRBJ2-3; the D gene TCRdb calls, TRBD1, cannot be checked with no DNA. The CDR3 contains 15 residues. Germline V gene data show CDR1 as SGHAT and CDR2 as FQNNGV. The chain's CDR3 is CASRGGASLTDTQYF.

This chain joins TRBV4-2 and TRBJ1-3; checking the TCRdb D call of TRBD1 is not possible without DNA. This CDR3 has 17 amino acids. Germline V gene data show CDR1 as LGHNA and CDR2 as YNFKEQ. The CDR3 spells CASSQARQVFSGNTIYF.

The CDR3 is CASSQDPAEQYF. The rearrangement joins TRBV3-1 to TRBJ2-7. Per the germline V gene, CDR1 is LGHDT and CDR2 is YNNKEL (reference sequence). CDR3 length: 12 residues.

The chain employs TRBV13 and TRBJ2-1; the D gene TCRdb calls, TRBD2, cannot be checked with no DNA. This CDR3 spans 15 amino acids. Looked up from germline, CDR1 is PRHDT and CDR2 is FYEKMQ (reference sequence). The CDR3 protein is CASSFYSGVHNEQFF.